One and the same sample provided the 8 T cell receptor beta chains below, sequenced in a study of blood T cell repertoires in COVID-19. Sequenced by immunoSEQ multiplex PCR; TCRdb stores in-frame clones only, minus some. The repertoire has around 390,000 clones, around 87% of them found once; the top ten carry roughly 10%. Specimen: PBMCs or T cells enriched from blood (not recorded which). These receptors all come from a woman between 50 and 59 years old who had recovered from COVID-19.

The V gene is TRBV19, the J gene TRBJ1-6, with D possibly TRBD1 on 5 matching bases. There are 17 residues in the CDR3. V gave up 3 bases and J gave up 9 bases, with 21 bases separating them. The germline V gene encodes CDR1 LNHDA and CDR2 SQIVND (reference sequence). The CDR3 loop is CASSIPLDTSEASPLHF. CDR3 nucleotides: TGTGCCAGTAGTATTCCCTTGGACACCTCAGAAGCTTCACCCCTCCACTTT.

This clone was observed a few times. The chain is built from TRBV6-5 and TRBJ1-6; 7 nucleotides match TRBD1. Germline V gives CDR1 MNHEY, CDR2 SVGAGI. This CDR3 has 14 amino acids. With V trimmed by 6 bases and J by 7 bases, 6 bases remained unmatched. The CDR3 loop is CASRTGFQNSPLHF. For the CDR3, the DNA is TGTGCCAGCAGGACAGGGTTCCAAAATTCACCCCTCCACTTT.

The rearrangement links TRBV30 to TRBJ2-5, with D perhaps TRBD1 (6 bases). The CDR3 sequence is 13 residues long. The germline V and J ends were trimmed by 5 bases and 1 base, with 11 bases remaining between them. CDR1 and CDR2 from the germline V gene are GTSNPN and SVGIG (reference sequence). CDR3 protein: CAWGGQGQETQYF. The CDR3 DNA reads TGTGCCTGGGGGGGCCAAGGCCAAGAGACCCAGTACTTC.

The chain carries TRBV27 and TRBJ1-6; 7 bases map to TRBD1. The CDR3 runs 16 residues. V lost 2 bases to trimming and J lost 7 bases; unmatched junction nucleotides: 8. CDR1 is MNHEY and CDR2 is SMNVEV in the germline V gene (reference sequence). Written as DNA, the CDR3 is TGTGCCAGCAGTTTAACCCGCGGCAGGGGGAATTCACCCCTCCACTTT. Translation gives CASSLTRGRGNSPLHF.

The chain links TRBV4-2 to TRBJ1-5; weak D call: TRBD1 (6 bases). Germline values: CDR1 LGHNA, CDR2 YNFKEQ. The CDR3 totals 17 residues. V was clipped by 4 bases and J by 4 bases, with 20 bases between them. The CDR3 DNA follows: TGTGCCAGCAGCCCCCCAGCTGCGGACAGCCCGAATCAGCCCCAGCATTTT. Translation gives CASSPPAADSPNQPQHF.

V and J are TRBV7-3 and TRBJ2-2; TRBD2 matches 13 bases. V dropped 5 bases and J dropped 4; count of bases not matched to a gene: 1. Germline CDR1 and CDR2: SGHTA and FQGTGA. The CDR3 has 15 amino acids. The CDR3 nucleotides are TGTGCCAGCAGCCGGACTAGCGGGAGCACCGGGGAGCTGTTTTTT. As protein: CASSRTSGSTGELFF.

This chain uses TRBV7-2 with TRBJ2-5; D not certain. The V and J ends lost 5 bases and 1 base respectively, with 17 bases between them. This CDR3 is built from 16 residues. The germline V gene has CDR1 SGHTA and CDR2 FQGNSA. The CDR3 DNA is TGTGCCAGCAGCCCCAGACAATCAAAACTCCAAGAGACCCAGTACTTC. The encoded protein is CASSPRQSKLQETQYF.

This chain joins TRBV9 and TRBJ2-2; D might be TRBD1 (5 bases). V was pared by 0 bases and J by 6 bases, with 6 bases between. The CDR3 spans 13 residues. CDR1 is SGDLS, CDR2 YYNGEE, per germline. Here the CDR3 reads CASSVEGSGELFF. The CDR3 DNA reads TGTGCCAGCAGCGTAGAGGGGTCCGGGGAGCTGTTTTTT.